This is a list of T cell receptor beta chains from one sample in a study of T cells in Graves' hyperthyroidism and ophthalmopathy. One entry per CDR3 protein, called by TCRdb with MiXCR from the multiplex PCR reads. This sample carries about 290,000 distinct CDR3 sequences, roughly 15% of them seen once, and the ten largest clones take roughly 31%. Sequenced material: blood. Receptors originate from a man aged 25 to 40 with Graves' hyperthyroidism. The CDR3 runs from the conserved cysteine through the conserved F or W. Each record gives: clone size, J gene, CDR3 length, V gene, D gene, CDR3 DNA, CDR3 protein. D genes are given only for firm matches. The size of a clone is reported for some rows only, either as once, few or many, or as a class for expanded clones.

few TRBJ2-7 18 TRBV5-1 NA TGCGCCAGCAGCTTGGCTTACGGACTCGGTTTCAGCTCCTACGAGCAGTACTTC CASSLAYGLGFSSYEQYF
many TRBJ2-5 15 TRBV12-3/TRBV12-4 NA TGTGCCAGCAGCCCCCGGGGGGACAACCAAGAGACCCAGTACTTC CASSPRGDNQETQYF
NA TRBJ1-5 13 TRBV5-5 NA TGTGCCAGCAGCTTCGGACCCAATCAGCCCCAGCATTTT CASSFGPNQPQHF
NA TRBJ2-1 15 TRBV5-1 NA TGCGCCAGCAGCTTGGGGCTAGGGTACTACAATGAGCAGTTCTTC CASSLGLGYYNEQFF
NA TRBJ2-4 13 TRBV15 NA TGTGCCACCAGCCGACGTCGAGGGGACATTCAGTACTTC CATSRRRGDIQYF
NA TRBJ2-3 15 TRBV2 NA TGTGCCAGCAGTGATCCCCGCTCCGGGTCAGATACGCAGTATTTT CASSDPRSGSDTQYF
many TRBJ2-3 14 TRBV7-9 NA TGTGCCAGCAGCAATCGTAGGACCGTAGATACGCAGTATTTT CASSNRRTVDTQYF
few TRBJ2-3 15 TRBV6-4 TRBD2 TGTGCCAGCAGTGAAATAGCGGGAGAGGCAGATACGCAGTATTTT CASSEIAGEADTQYF
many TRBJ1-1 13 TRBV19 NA TGTGCCAGTAGTATCCTCGGTAACACTGAAGCTTTCTTT CASSILGNTEAFF
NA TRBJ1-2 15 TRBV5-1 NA TGCGCCAGCAGCTTGGACCGAGGACAGAACTATGGCTACACCTTC CASSLDRGQNYGYTF
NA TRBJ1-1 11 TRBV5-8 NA TGTGCCAGCAGCCCATGGGGGGGAGCTTTCTTT CASSPWGGAFF
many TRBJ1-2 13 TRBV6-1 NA TGTGCCAGCAGTCTTCCCCTTAACTATGGCTACACCTTC CASSLPLNYGYTF
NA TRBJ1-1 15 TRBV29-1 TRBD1 TGCAGCGTTGCCGGGACAGGAGGTGTTCGCACTGAAGCTTTCTTT CSVAGTGGVRTEAFF
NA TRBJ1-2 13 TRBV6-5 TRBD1 TGTGCCAGCAGTTACCGGAACAGGGGTGGCTACACCTTC CASSYRNRGGYTF
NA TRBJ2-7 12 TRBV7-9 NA TGTGCCAGCAGCTTAGATAGCGCGGAGCAGTACTTC CASSLDSAEQYF
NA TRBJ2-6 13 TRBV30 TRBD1 TGTGCCTGGAGTGTTGGACAGGGCAACGTCCTGACTTTC CAWSVGQGNVLTF
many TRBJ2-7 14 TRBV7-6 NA TGTGCCAGCAGCTTAGCGCAACAGGGAGGAGAGCAGTACTTC CASSLAQQGGEQYF
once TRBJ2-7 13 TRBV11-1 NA TGTGCCAGCACCTTGACTAGAGGCCACGAGCAGTACTTC CASTLTRGHEQYF
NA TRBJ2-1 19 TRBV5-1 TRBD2 TGCGCCAGCAGCTCCCGAACTAGCGGGAGACCGAGCTCCTACAATGAGCAGTTCTTC CASSSRTSGRPSSYNEQFF
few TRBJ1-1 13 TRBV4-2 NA TGTGCCAGCAGCCCGAGGATGAACACTGAAGCTTTCTTT CASSPRMNTEAFF
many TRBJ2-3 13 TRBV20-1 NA TGCAGTGTCGATTTAGCGGGCACAGATACGCAGTATTTT CSVDLAGTDTQYF
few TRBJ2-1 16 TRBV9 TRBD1 TGTGCCAGCAGCGTAGATTGGACAGGGGACTACAATGAGCAGTTCTTC CASSVDWTGDYNEQFF
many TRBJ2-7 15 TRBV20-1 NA TGCAGTGCTAGAGGTAGCGGACAGGCGTTCTACGAGCAGTACTTC CSARGSGQAFYEQYF
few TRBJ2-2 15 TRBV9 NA TGTGCCAGCAGCGTAGAGGTGTCTAACACCGGGGAGCTGTTTTTT CASSVEVSNTGELFF
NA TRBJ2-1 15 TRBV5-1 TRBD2 TGCGCCAGCAGCTTGGGCGGGAGCCATTACAATGAGCAGTTCTTC CASSLGGSHYNEQFF
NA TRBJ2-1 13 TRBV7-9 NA TGTGCCAGCAGCCCCCCAGCCTCCCGGGAGCAGTTCTTC CASSPPASREQFF
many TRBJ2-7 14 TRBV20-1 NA TGCAGTGCTAGAGATGTCGGGGATACCTACGAGCAGTACTTC CSARDVGDTYEQYF
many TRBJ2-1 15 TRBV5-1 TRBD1 TGCGCCAGCAAGACCGGGACAGGGGGCTACAATGAGCAGTTCTTC CASKTGTGGYNEQFF
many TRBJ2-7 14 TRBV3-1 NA TGTGCCAGCAGGGGTGGGGCGGGGCCTTTGCAGCAGTACTTC CASRGGAGPLQQYF
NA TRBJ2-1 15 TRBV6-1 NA TGTGCCAGCAGTGAATACACGTTACGTAGGAATGAGCAGTTCTTC CASSEYTLRRNEQFF
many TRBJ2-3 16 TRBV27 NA TGTGCCAGCAGTCCCCATGGCAGGGAGGACACAGATACGCAGTATTTT CASSPHGREDTDTQYF
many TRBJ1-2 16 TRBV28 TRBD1 TGTGCCAGCAGTCCACCCGGGACAGGGCTTCCGGGCGGCTACACCTTC CASSPPGTGLPGGYTF
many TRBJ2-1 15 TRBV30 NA TGTGCCTGGAGTGTAAGGCTAGCAGCGAGAAATGAGCAGTTCTTC CAWSVRLAARNEQFF
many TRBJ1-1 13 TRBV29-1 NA TGCAGCGTTGAAGAAGGACCCGTCATTGAAGCTTTCTTT CSVEEGPVIEAFF
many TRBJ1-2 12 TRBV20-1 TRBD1 TGCAGTGCTAGTCAGGGGGTGGATGGCTACACCTTC CSASQGVDGYTF
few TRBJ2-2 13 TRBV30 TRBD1 TGTGCCTGGAGGACAGGGGGCTCCGGGGAGCTGTTTTTT CAWRTGGSGELFF
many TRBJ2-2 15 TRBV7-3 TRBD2 TGTGCCAGCAGGAGACTAGCGGGAGACACCGGGGAGCTGTTTTTT CASRRLAGDTGELFF
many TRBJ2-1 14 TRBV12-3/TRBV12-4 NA TGTGCCAGCAGATCCGGGACTGTGAACAATGAGCAGTTCTTC CASRSGTVNNEQFF
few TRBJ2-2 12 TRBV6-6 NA TGTGCCAGCAGTTACACACGGGCCATGCTGTTTTTT CASSYTRAMLFF
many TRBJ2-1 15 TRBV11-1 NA TGTGCCAGCAGCTTAATCGGGAGAAGGTACAATGAGCAGTTCTTC CASSLIGRRYNEQFF
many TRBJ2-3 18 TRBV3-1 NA TGTGCCAGCAGCCAAGTCCTGCACACTAGCCGACGCACAGATACGCAGTATTTT CASSQVLHTSRRTDTQYF
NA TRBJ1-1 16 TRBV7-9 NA TGTGCCAGCAGCTTATTCTGGGGAGGAAGGAACACTGAAGCTTTCTTT CASSLFWGGRNTEAFF
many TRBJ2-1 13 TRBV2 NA TGTGCCAGCAGGGTTTTTGGGGGCAATGAGCAGTTCTTC CASRVFGGNEQFF
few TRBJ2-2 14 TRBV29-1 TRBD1 TGCAGCGTTCAGGACAGGGGGCCTACCGGGGAGCTGTTTTTT CSVQDRGPTGELFF
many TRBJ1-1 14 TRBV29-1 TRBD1 TGCAGCGTGACTACGGGACAGCTGAACACTGAAGCTTTCTTT CSVTTGQLNTEAFF
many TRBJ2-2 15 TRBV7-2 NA TGTGCCAGCAGCTTAGTCCGGGTCGGCACCGGGGAGCTGTTTTTT CASSLVRVGTGELFF